A single sample is the source of the 17 T cell receptor beta chains below, sequenced in a study of blood T cell repertoires in COVID-19. TCRdb's table, derived via immunoSEQ multiplex PCR, lists solely in-frame clones and lacks some. The sample has about 480,000 clones; 85% to 90% are singletons. The specimen was PBMCs or T cells enriched from blood (not recorded which). The receptors were gathered from a woman between 40 and 50 years old who had recovered from COVID-19.

The chain is built from TRBV6-6 and TRBJ1-6, with D perhaps TRBD1 (5 bases). Germline loops: CDR1 MNHNY, CDR2 SVGAGI (reference sequence). This CDR3 is built from 16 residues. V was clipped by 6 bases and J by 8 bases, with 20 bases between them. The CDR3 nucleotides are TGTGCCAGCAGCCCCACGAGAGGCAGGGCATATTCACCCCTCCACTTT. This sequence encodes CASSPTRGRAYSPLHF.

The chain joins TRBV19 to TRBJ1-1, with 11 positions matching TRBD1. Germline CDR1 LNHDA, CDR2 SQIVND (reference sequence). V was pared by 3 bases and J by 3 bases, with 6 bases of the junction left unmatched. The CDR3 has 16 residues. DNA of the CDR3: TGTGCCAGTAGTATGGACAGGGGGCGCGGGGACACTGAAGCTTTCTTT. It codes for CASSMDRGRGDTEAFF.

The chain couples TRBV7-6 to TRBJ2-1; 9 bases match TRBD2. CDR1 and CDR2 from the germline V gene are SGHVS and FNYEAQ. The CDR3 spans 15 residues. Trimming took 1 base from V and 4 from J; bases not matched to a gene: 2. CDR3 region: CASSLELAGYNEQFF. The CDR3 DNA sequence: TGTGCCAGCAGCTTAGAACTAGCGGGTTACAATGAGCAGTTCTTC.

This chain uses TRBV7-9 with TRBJ1-1, with D hard to call. The CDR3 length is 12 residues. Germline assignment: CDR1 SEHNR and CDR2 FQNEAQ (reference sequence). Trimming left V 7 bases short and J 5 bases short, with 11 bases between. The CDR3 bases are TGTGCCAGCATCCTAGGAGGAACTGAAGCTTTCTTT. Protein: CASILGGTEAFF.

V is TRBV4-1 and J is TRBJ2-5, with D uncertain. This CDR3 contains 15 residues. Germline CDR1 reads MGHRA; CDR2 reads YSYEKL. V lost 0 bases and J 0 bases, leaving 8 bases between the germline ends. The CDR3: CASSQDPGYQETQYF. CDR3 in DNA: TGCGCCAGCAGCCAAGATCCCGGGTACCAAGAGACCCAGTACTTC.

This clone was observed once. The chain employs TRBV10-2 and TRBJ1-1, with D possibly matching TRBD1 (6 bases). The CDR3 consists of 12 residues. CDR1 and CDR2 from the germline V gene are WSHSY and SAAADI. Trimming stripped 6 bases from V and 7 bases from J, with 12 bases between. The CDR3 is CASRGGLFEAFF. The DNA of the CDR3 is TGCGCCAGCAGGGGGGGGCTGTTTGAAGCTTTCTTT.

The chain couples TRBV13 to TRBJ2-2; TRBD2 agrees at 11 bases. The CDR3 consists of 16 residues. The V gene end was trimmed by 5 bases and the J gene end by 7 bases; junction bases not matched to a gene: 9. CDR1 and CDR2 (germline): PRHDT, FYEKMQ (reference sequence). This CDR3 is CASSLLAGARFGELFF. As DNA, the CDR3 is TGTGCCAGCAGCCTACTAGCGGGAGCTCGTTTCGGGGAGCTGTTTTTT.

The J gene is TRBJ2-6, the V gene TRBV23-1; D remains unclear. Being an ORF, TRBV23-1 has a function that is uncertain. V was trimmed by 4 bases and J by 0 bases, leaving 19 bases between them. This CDR3 has 19 residues. DNA of the CDR3: TGCGCCAGCAGTCCGTCCCGGTCACTCGCGAGCTCTGGGGCCAACGTCCTGACTTTC. Protein: CASSPSRSLASSGANVLTF.

This chain's CDR3 is CASSPKGRSTGELFF. CDR3 DNA: TGTGCCAGCAGCCCAAAGGGGCGGAGCACCGGGGAGCTGTTTTTT. The chain carries TRBV5-6 and TRBJ2-2; weak D call: TRBD1 (5 bases). The CDR3 length is 15 residues. CDR1 is SGHDT and CDR2 is YYEEEE in the germline V gene. Deletions cut 4 bases from V and 4 bases from J, with 14 bases between.

The CDR3 nucleotides are TGCGCCAGCAGCTTGGAAGTGGGCCAGCCTGAAGCTTTCTTT. It translates to CASSLEVGQPEAFF. The rearrangement links TRBV5-1 to TRBJ1-1, with unresolved D. V lost 0 bases to trimming and J lost 6 bases, with 12 bases between them. Germline CDR1 reads SGHRS; CDR2 reads YFSETQ. There are 14 residues in the CDR3.

The CDR3 bases are TGCGCCAGCAGCTTGGTAGATTTAGAAGAGACCCAGTACTTC. Amino acid sequence: CASSLVDLEETQYF. V and J are TRBV5-1 and TRBJ2-5, with D hard to call. Germline V CDR1 and CDR2: SGHRS, YFSETQ. Deletions cut 0 bases from V and 3 bases from J, with 9 bases between. The CDR3 has 14 amino acids.

The chain is built from TRBV18 and TRBJ1-2; D call uncertain. Trimming cost V 4 bases and J 4 bases, with 19 bases left between them. Germline V gene lookup returns CDR1 KGHSH and CDR2 LQKENI. This CDR3 has 16 residues. For the CDR3, the DNA is TGTGCCAGCTCACTCAACAGCCGGGAAGGTCTCTATGGCTACACCTTC. Protein sequence: CASSLNSREGLYGYTF.

The CDR3 DNA sequence: TGTGCCAGCAGTGAAGGCCGCGGAGAGAACTATGGCTACACCTTC. This gives the protein CASSEGRGENYGYTF. The J gene is TRBJ1-2, the V gene TRBV6-1; D remains ambiguous. This CDR3 has 15 amino acids. Looked up from germline, CDR1 is MNHNS and CDR2 is SASEGT. With 1 base removed from V and 2 bases from J, the gap between germline ends came to 11 bases.

The gene calls are TRBV5-6 and TRBJ1-1; no definite D call. V shed 2 bases and J shed 1 base, with 9 bases lying between them. This CDR3 is 14 amino acids long. Per germline, CDR1 SGHDT and CDR2 YYEEEE. CDR3 loop: CASSFPGWNTEAFF. CDR3 sequence (DNA): TGTGCCAGCAGCTTCCCAGGATGGAACACTGAAGCTTTCTTT.

V is TRBV5-4 and J is TRBJ1-1; no definite D call. The germline V gene has CDR1 SGHNT and CDR2 YYREEE (reference sequence). This CDR3 comprises 14 residues. V lost 4 bases to trimming and J lost 1 base, with 11 bases between them. CDR3 amino acids: CASSDETANTEAFF. The CDR3 nucleotides are TGTGCCAGCAGCGATGAAACAGCGAACACTGAAGCTTTCTTT.

The chain employs TRBV3-1 (or the pseudogene TRBV3-2) and TRBJ1-1; D ambiguous. Germline CDR1 reads LGHDT; CDR2 reads YNNKEL (reference sequence). This CDR3 spans 14 amino acids. V was cut by 4 bases and J by 7 bases, with 16 bases left in between. CDR3 protein: CASSPLSVGGEAFF. CDR3 DNA sequence: TGTGCCAGCAGCCCCCTTTCAGTAGGAGGTGAAGCTTTCTTT.

CDR3 bases: TGTGCCAGCAGCCCCCCTGTTGTGGGGCACGAGCAGTACTTC. This gives the protein CASSPPVVGHEQYF. The chain joins TRBV7-9 to TRBJ2-7; TRBD1 might be the D (5 bases). The V and J ends lost 5 bases and 5 bases respectively, with 16 bases between them. The CDR3 contains 14 residues. Per germline, CDR1 SEHNR and CDR2 FQNEAQ (reference sequence).